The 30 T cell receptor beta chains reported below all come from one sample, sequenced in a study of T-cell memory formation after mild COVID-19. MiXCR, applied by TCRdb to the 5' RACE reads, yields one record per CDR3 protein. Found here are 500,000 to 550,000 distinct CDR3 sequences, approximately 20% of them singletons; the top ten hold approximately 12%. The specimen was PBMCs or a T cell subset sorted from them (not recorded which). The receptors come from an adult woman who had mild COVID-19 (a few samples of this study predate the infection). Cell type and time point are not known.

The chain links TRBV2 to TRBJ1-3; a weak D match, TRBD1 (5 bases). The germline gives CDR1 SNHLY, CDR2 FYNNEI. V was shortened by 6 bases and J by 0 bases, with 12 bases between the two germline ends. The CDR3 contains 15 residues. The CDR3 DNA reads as TGTGCCAGCAGGGGGACGGAGAGCTCTGGAAACACCATATATTTT. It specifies CASRGTESSGNTIYF.

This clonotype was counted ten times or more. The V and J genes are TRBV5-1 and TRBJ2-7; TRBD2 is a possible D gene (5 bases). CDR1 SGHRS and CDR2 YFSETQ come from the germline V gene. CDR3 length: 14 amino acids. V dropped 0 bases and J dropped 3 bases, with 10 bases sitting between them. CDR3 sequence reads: CASSLAGGLYEQYF. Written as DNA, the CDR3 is TGCGCCAGCAGCTTGGCCGGAGGACTCTACGAGCAGTACTTC. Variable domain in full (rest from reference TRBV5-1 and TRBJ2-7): KAGVTQTPRYLIKTRGQQVTLSCSPISGHRSVSWYQQTPGQGLQFLFEYFSETQRNKGNFPGRFSGRQFSNSRSEMNVSTLELGDSALYLCASSLAGGLYEQYFGPGTRLTVT.

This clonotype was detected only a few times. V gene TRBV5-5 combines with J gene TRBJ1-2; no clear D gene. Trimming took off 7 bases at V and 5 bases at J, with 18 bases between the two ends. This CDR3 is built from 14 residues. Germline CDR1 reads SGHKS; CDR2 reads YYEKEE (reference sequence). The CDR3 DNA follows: TGTGCCAGCCGCTCGGGTAGCAGTCAATATGGCTACACCTTC. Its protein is CASRSGSSQYGYTF.

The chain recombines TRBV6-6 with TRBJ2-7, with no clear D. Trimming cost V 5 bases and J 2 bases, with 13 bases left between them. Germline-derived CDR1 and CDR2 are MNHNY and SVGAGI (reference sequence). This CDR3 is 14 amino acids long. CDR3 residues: CASSLQQPPYEQYF. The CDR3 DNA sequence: TGTGCCAGCAGTCTCCAACAGCCCCCCTACGAGCAGTACTTC.

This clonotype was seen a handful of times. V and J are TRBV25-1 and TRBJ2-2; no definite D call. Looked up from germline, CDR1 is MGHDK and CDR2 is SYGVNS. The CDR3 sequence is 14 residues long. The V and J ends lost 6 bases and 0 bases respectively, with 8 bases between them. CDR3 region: CASRTATNTGELFF. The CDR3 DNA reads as TGTGCCAGCAGAACGGCCACGAACACCGGGGAGCTGTTTTTT.

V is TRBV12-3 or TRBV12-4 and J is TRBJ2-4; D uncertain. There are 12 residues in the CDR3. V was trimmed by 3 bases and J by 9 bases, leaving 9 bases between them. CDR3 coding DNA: TGTGCCAGCAGTTTCAGCCGAGGCATTCAGTACTTC. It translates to CASSFSRGIQYF.

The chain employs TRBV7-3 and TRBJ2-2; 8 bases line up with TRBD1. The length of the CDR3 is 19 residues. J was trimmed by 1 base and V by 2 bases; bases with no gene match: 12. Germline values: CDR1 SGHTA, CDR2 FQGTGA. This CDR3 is CASSLRVSSDRGNTGELFF. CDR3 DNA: TGTGCCAGCAGCTTACGGGTTTCATCAGACAGGGGGAACACCGGGGAGCTGTTTTTT.

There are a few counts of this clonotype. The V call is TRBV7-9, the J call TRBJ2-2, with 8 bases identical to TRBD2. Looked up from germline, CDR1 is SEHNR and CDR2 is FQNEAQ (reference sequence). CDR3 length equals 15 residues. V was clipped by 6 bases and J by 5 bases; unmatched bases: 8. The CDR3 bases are TGTGCCAGCAGTTTAAGCGGGAGAGGGACCGGGGAGCTGTTTTTT. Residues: CASSLSGRGTGELFF.

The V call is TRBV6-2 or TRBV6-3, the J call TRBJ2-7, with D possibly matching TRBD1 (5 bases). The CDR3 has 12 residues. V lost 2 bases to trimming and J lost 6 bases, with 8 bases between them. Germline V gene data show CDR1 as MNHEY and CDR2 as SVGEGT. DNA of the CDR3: TGTGCCAGCAGTTACGGGGCTCCCGAGCAGTACTTC. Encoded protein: CASSYGAPEQYF.

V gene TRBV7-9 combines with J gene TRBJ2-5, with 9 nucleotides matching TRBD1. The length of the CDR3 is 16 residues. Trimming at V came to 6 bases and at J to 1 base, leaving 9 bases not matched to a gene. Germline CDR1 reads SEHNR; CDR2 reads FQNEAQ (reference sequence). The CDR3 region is CASSSGTGYLQETQYF. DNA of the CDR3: TGTGCCAGCAGTTCCGGGACAGGGTATCTCCAAGAGACCCAGTACTTC.

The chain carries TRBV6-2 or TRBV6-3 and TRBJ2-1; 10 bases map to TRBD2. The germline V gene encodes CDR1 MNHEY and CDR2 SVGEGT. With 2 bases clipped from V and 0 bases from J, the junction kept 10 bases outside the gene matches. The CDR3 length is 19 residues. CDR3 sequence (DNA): TGTGCCAGCAGTTACCATAAGGCCGGGACTAGCGCCTCCTACAATGAGCAGTTCTTC. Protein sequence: CASSYHKAGTSASYNEQFF.

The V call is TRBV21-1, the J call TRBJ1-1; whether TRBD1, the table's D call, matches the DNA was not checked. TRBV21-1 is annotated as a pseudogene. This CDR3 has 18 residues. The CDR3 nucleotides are TGTGCCAGCATCCAAATGGGAGTAAAAATGGGGGGTCACACTGAAGCTTTCTTT. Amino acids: CASIQMGVKMGGHTEAFF.

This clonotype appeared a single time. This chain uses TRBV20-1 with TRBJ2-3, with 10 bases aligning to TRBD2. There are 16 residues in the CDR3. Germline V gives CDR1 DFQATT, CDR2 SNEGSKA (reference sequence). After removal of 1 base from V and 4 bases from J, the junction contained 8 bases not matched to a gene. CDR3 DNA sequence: TGCAGTGCTAGAGGGACTAGCGGACCCGGGCCAGATACGCAGTATTTT. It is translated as CSARGTSGPGPDTQYF.

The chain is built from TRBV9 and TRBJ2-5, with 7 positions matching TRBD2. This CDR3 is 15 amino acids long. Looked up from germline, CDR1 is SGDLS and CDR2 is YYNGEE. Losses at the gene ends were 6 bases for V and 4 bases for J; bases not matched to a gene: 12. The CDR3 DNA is TGTGCCAGCACCCGGGGCGGGAGTTTGGGAGAGACCCAGTACTTC. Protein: CASTRGGSLGETQYF.

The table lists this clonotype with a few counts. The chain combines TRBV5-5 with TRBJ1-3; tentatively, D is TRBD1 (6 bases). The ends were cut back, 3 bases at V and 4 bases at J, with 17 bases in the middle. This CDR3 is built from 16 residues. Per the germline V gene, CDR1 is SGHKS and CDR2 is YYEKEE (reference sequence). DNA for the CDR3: TGTGCCAGCAGCTGGCTCAGGGGACGATCAGGAAACACCATATATTTT. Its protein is CASSWLRGRSGNTIYF. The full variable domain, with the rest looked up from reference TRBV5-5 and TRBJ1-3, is DAGVTQSPTHLIKTRGQQVTLRCSPISGHKSVSWYQQVLGQGPQFIFQYYEKEERGRGNFPDRFSARQFPNYSSELNVNALLLGDSALYLCASSWLRGRSGNTIYFGEGSWLTVV.

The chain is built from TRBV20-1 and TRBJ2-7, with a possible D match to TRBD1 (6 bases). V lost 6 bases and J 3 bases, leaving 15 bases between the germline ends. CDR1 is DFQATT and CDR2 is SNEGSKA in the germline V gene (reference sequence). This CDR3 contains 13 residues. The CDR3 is CSALLRGGYEQYF. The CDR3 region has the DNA TGCAGTGCACTTCTCAGGGGCGGCTACGAGCAGTACTTC.

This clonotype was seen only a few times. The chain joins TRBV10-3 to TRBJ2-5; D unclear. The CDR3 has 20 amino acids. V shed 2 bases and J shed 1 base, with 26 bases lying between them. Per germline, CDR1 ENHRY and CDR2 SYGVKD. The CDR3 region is CAISEGATAPVGSPQETQYF. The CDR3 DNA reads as TGTGCCATCAGTGAGGGCGCGACTGCGCCGGTCGGGTCCCCCCAAGAGACCCAGTACTTC.

This chain's CDR3 is CASSSAGGKNTRYGYTF. The CDR3 region has the DNA TGTGCCAGCAGCTCGGCGGGCGGGAAGAATACCCGCTATGGCTACACCTTC. J is TRBJ1-2 and V is TRBV5-4; no clear D. This CDR3 is 17 amino acids long. CDR1 and CDR2 (germline): SGHNT, YYREEE (reference sequence). With 3 bases removed from V and 4 bases from J, the gap between germline ends came to 22 bases.

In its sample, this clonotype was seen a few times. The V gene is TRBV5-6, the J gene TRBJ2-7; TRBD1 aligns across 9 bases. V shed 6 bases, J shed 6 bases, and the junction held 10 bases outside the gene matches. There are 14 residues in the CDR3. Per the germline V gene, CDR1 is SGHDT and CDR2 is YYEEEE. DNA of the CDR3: TGTGCCAGCACCTACAGGGGGCCAAGGGGCGAGCAGTACTTC. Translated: CASTYRGPRGEQYF. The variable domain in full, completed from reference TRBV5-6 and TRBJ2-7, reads DAGVTQSPTHLIKTRGQQVTLRCSPKSGHDTVSWYQQALGQGPQFIFQYYEEEERQRGNFPDRFSGHQFPNYSSELNVNALLLGDSALYLCASTYRGPRGEQYFGPGTRLTVT.

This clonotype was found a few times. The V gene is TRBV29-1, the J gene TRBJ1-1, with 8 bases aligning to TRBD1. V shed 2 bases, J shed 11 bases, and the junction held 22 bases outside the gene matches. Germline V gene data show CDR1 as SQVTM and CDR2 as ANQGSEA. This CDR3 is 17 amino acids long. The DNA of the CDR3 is TGCAGCGTTGAAAGGAAGTATTCCGGGACAGGTAATTGGGCCGCTTTCTTT. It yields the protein CSVERKYSGTGNWAAFF.

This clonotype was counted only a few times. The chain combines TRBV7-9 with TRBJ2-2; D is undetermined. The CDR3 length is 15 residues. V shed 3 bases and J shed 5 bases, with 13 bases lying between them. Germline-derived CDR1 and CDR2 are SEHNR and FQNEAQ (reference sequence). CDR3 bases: TGTGCCAGCAGCTTCGATGGGTTTAGGACCGGGGAGCTGTTTTTT. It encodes CASSFDGFRTGELFF.

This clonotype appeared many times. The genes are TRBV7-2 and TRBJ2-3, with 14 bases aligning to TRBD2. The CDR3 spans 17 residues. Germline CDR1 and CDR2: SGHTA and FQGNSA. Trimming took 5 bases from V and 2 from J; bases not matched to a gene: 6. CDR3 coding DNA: TGTGCCAGCAGCAGGGGACTAGCGGGAGCCGCCACAGATACGCAGTATTTT. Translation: CASSRGLAGAATDTQYF.

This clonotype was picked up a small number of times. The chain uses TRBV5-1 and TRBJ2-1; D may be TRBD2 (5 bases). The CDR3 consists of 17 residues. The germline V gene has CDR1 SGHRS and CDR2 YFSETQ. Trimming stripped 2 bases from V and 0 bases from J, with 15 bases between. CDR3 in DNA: TGCGCCAGCAGCTTAGAGCAGCGGTCGAGCTCCTACAATGAGCAGTTCTTC. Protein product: CASSLEQRSSSYNEQFF. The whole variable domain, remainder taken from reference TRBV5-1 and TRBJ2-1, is KAGVTQTPRYLIKTRGQQVTLSCSPISGHRSVSWYQQTPGQGLQFLFEYFSETQRNKGNFPGRFSGRQFSNSRSEMNVSTLELGDSALYLCASSLEQRSSSYNEQFFGPGTRLTVL.

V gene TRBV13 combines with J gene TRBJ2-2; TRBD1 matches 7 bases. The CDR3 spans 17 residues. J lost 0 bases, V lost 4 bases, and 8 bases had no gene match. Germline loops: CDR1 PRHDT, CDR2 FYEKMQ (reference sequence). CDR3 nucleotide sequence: TGTGCCAGCAGCTCCTCGACAGGGTCCACGAACACCGGGGAGCTGTTTTTT. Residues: CASSSSTGSTNTGELFF. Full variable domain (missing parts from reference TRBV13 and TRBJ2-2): AAGVIQSPRHLIKEKRETATLKCYPIPRHDTVYWYQQGPGQDPQFLISFYEKMQSDKGSIPDRFSAQQFSDYHSELNMSSLELGDSALYFCASSSSTGSTNTGELFFGEGSRLTVL.

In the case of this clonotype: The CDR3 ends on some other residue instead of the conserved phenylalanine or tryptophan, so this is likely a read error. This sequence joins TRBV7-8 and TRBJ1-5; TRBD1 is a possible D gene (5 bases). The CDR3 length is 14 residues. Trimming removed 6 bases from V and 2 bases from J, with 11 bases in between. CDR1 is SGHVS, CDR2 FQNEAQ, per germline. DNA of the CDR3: TGTGCCAGCAGAGCAGGGATCGGCAATCAGCCCCAGCATCTT. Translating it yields CASRAGIGNQPQHL.

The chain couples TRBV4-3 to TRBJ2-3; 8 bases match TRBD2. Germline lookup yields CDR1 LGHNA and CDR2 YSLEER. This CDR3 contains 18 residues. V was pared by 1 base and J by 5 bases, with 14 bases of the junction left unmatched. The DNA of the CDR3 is TGCGCCAGCAGCCAAGTAGGTGACGGGAGGGCCGAAGGAGATACGCAGTATTTT. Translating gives CASSQVGDGRAEGDTQYF.

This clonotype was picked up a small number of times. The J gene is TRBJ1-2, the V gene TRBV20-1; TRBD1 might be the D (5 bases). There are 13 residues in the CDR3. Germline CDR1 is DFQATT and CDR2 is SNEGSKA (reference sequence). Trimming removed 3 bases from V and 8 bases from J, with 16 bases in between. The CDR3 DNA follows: TGCAGTGCTAGGTCCTCAGGGAGAAGAGGCTACACCTTC. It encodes CSARSSGRRGYTF.

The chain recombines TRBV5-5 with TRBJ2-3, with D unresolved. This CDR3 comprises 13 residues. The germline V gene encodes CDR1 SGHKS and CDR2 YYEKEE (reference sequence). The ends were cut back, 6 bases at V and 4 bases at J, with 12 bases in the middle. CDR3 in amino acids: CASTVEVADTQYF. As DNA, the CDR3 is TGTGCCAGCACAGTTGAGGTAGCAGATACGCAGTATTTT.

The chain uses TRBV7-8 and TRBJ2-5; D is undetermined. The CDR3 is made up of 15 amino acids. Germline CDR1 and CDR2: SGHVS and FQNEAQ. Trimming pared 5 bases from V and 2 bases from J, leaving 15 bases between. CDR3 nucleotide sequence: TGTGCCAGCAGCCGAGGCTTCCAACCGCAAGAGACCCAGTACTTC. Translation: CASSRGFQPQETQYF.

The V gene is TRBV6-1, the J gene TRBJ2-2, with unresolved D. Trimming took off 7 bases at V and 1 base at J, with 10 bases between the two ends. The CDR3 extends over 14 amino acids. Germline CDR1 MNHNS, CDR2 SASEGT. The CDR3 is CASKAPGNTGELFF. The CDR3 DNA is TGTGCCAGCAAGGCTCCGGGGAACACCGGGGAGCTGTTTTTT.